A single sample is the source of the 17 T cell receptor beta chains below, sequenced in a study of CD8 T cells in Susac syndrome. An input of roughly 0.45 to 1 ug of RNA was subjected to reverse transcription using random hexamers. TCRdb ran MiXCR on the immunoSEQ multiplex PCR reads and lists one entry per CDR3 protein. Altogether over 80,000 distinct CDR3 sequences are present, 85% to 95% being singletons, with the ten largest covering roughly 0.32%. Sequencing input: CD8+ T cells from PBMCs. The receptors were gathered from a human donor in good health.

The gene calls are TRBV12-3 or TRBV12-4 and TRBJ1-1; D unresolved. The CDR3 covers 12 residues. V was clipped by 5 bases and J by 4 bases, with 8 bases between them. CDR3 in DNA: TGTGCCAGCAGTCCGGACGGCACTGAAGCTTTCTTT. This translates into CASSPDGTEAFF.

This chain uses TRBV13 with TRBJ2-6; 9 bases line up with TRBD1. This CDR3 is built from 20 residues. V was pared by 5 bases and J by 0 bases, with 14 bases of the junction left unmatched. Germline V gene sequence: CDR1 PRHDT, CDR2 FYEKMQ (reference sequence). The CDR3, as DNA: TGTGCCAGCAGCCCTAGGGGGGGACAGGGATCACACTCTGGGGCCAACGTCCTGACTTTC. As protein: CASSPRGGQGSHSGANVLTF.

A single count supports this clonotype. The chain combines TRBV28 with TRBJ2-7, with D perhaps given as TRBD1 or TRBD2 (5 bases each). Trimming left V 5 bases short and J 6 bases short, with 14 bases between. Germline V gene lookup returns CDR1 MDHEN and CDR2 SYDVKM. The CDR3 covers 13 residues. CDR3 amino acids: CASSGTGRSEQYF. The CDR3 DNA is TGTGCCAGCAGTGGGACGGGTAGGAGCGAGCAGTACTTC.

The CDR3 protein is CASSLWDEQYF. The CDR3 DNA reads TGTGCCAGCAGCTTGTGGGATGAGCAGTACTTC. The chain links TRBV13 to TRBJ2-7; D is ambiguous. Germline CDR1 PRHDT, CDR2 FYEKMQ (reference sequence). The CDR3 has 11 amino acids. V was pared by 3 bases and J by 7 bases, with 7 bases between.

The chain has TRBV7-9 and TRBJ2-3, with D perhaps TRBD2 (6 bases). Trimming stripped 5 bases from V and 4 bases from J, with 16 bases between. Germline lookup yields CDR1 SEHNR and CDR2 FQNEAQ (reference sequence). The CDR3 runs to 15 residues. The CDR3 loop is CASSLTAGSADTQYF. The CDR3, as DNA: TGTGCCAGCAGCCTCACCGCCGGGAGCGCAGATACGCAGTATTTT.

The chain employs TRBV6-5 and TRBJ2-1; no firm D call. CDR1 and CDR2 (germline): MNHEY, SVGAGI. This CDR3 is built from 13 residues. The V end lost 3 bases, the J end lost 8 bases, and 11 bases lay between the germline ends. DNA of the CDR3: TGTGCCAGCAGTTATCCCGATGGGGATGAGCAGTTCTTC. This encodes CASSYPDGDEQFF.

The chain has TRBV25-1 and TRBJ1-3, with TRBD1 as a possible D gene (5 bases). Deletions cut 6 bases from V and 2 bases from J, with 8 bases between. The CDR3 has 13 residues. Looked up from germline, CDR1 is MGHDK and CDR2 is SYGVNS. CDR3 amino acids: CASRPGAGNTIYF. CDR3 nucleotide sequence: TGTGCCAGCAGACCGGGGGCTGGAAACACCATATATTTT.

The chain has TRBV29-1 and TRBJ2-5; the match to TRBD2 covers 11 bases. Germline V CDR1 and CDR2: SQVTM, ANQGSEA. V gave up 6 bases and J gave up 5 bases; unmatched junction bases: 11. This CDR3 spans 15 amino acids. CDR3 sequence (DNA): TGCAGCGTCCAGTTACTAGCGGGGGACCGGGAGACCCAGTACTTC. Its translation is CSVQLLAGDRETQYF.

The CDR3 DNA reads TGTGCCAGCAGTTACGACCGGACACGTCAAGAGACCCAGTACTTC. Encoded protein: CASSYDRTRQETQYF. This chain connects TRBV6-5 to TRBJ2-5; D may be TRBD1 (5 bases). V was cut by 2 bases and J by 2 bases, with 12 bases left in between. The CDR3 extends over 15 amino acids. Germline V lookup: CDR1 MNHEY, CDR2 SVGAGI.

The chain has TRBV12-3 or TRBV12-4 and TRBJ2-2, with D perhaps TRBD2 (7 bases). Trimming pared 4 bases from V and 6 bases from J, leaving 15 bases between. This CDR3 spans 15 amino acids. The CDR3 DNA sequence: TGTGCCAGCAGTTGGGCCCCCGGGGGGCCCGGGGAGCTGTTTTTT. Translated, it gives CASSWAPGGPGELFF.

This chain connects TRBV4-1 to TRBJ2-1; 9 nucleotides agree with TRBD2. This CDR3 is built from 17 residues. Unmatched junction bases numbered 5, after V lost 0 bases and J lost 2 bases. Germline-derived CDR1 and CDR2 are MGHRA and YSYEKL. CDR3 in amino acids: CASSQEERGVPYNEQFF. The CDR3 DNA follows: TGCGCCAGCAGCCAAGAAGAGCGGGGGGTCCCCTACAATGAGCAGTTCTTC.

This chain joins TRBV29-1 and TRBJ1-1; D gene unclear. Germline V gene lookup returns CDR1 SQVTM and CDR2 ANQGSEA. The CDR3 is 12 residues long. Trimming removed 3 bases at V and 1 base at J, with 6 bases between. As DNA, the CDR3 is TGCAGCGTTGAGGACCAGAACACTGAAGCTTTCTTT. It codes for CSVEDQNTEAFF.

V and J are TRBV5-1 and TRBJ1-2; the D gene is possibly TRBD1 (5 bases). The germline CDR1 and CDR2 sequences are SGHRS and YFSETQ. The CDR3 length is 17 residues. V gave up 4 bases and J gave up 3 bases, with 22 bases separating them. CDR3 loop: CASSPTRQFASYYGYTF. In DNA, the CDR3 is TGCGCCAGCAGCCCAACACGACAGTTTGCGTCCTACTATGGCTACACCTTC.

The count of this clonotype is one. The chain is built from TRBV13 and TRBJ1-1; 11 bases match TRBD1. CDR1 and CDR2 from the germline V gene are PRHDT and FYEKMQ (reference sequence). Trimming removed 3 bases from V and 6 bases from J; junction bases left unmatched: 6. The CDR3 extends over 15 amino acids. The CDR3 region has the DNA TGTGCCAGCAGCTTCGTTACGGGACAGGGGGCTGAAGCTTTCTTT. Protein product: CASSFVTGQGAEAFF. Based on the CDR3 plus reference TRBV13 and TRBJ1-1, the full variable domain is AAGVIQSPRHLIKEKRETATLKCYPIPRHDTVYWYQQGPGQDPQFLISFYEKMQSDKGSIPDRFSAQQFSDYHSELNMSSLELGDSALYFCASSFVTGQGAEAFFGQGTRLTVV.

The chain is built from TRBV12-3 or TRBV12-4 and TRBJ2-7, with TRBD1 matching 7 bases. This CDR3 spans 13 amino acids. V shed 6 bases and J 7 bases; nucleotides not matched to a gene: 9. For the CDR3, the DNA is TGTGCCAGCAGCACCTTTACAGGGGAAGAGCAGTACTTC. Its translation: CASSTFTGEEQYF.

The J gene is TRBJ2-5, the V gene TRBV13; TRBD1 matches 7 bases. Looked up from germline, CDR1 is PRHDT and CDR2 is FYEKMQ (reference sequence). CDR3 length: 14 residues. V dropped 4 bases and J dropped 2; count of bases not matched to a gene: 4. CDR3 nucleotides: TGTGCCAGCAGCTCACAGGGGACACAAGAGACCCAGTACTTC. Its translation is CASSSQGTQETQYF.

The genes are TRBV29-1 and TRBJ1-1; D is unresolved. The CDR3 is 13 amino acids. Between the trimmed V and J ends, which lost 6 bases and 5 bases, there was a span of 16 bases. From germline, CDR1 is SQVTM and CDR2 ANQGSEA. CDR3 nucleotides: TGCAGCGTCGAGGGAGTAGCGGAGACTGAAGCTTTCTTT. Its translation is CSVEGVAETEAFF.